The 10 T cell receptor beta chains presented below share a single source sample, sequenced in a study of blood T cells in healthy people across ages. A second PCR, run for about 7 to 11 cycles, used a sample-barcoded 5' primer plus a J-beta primer mix. TCRdb called the 5' RACE reads again in MiXCR, with one record for every CDR3 protein. The sample contains roughly 1,500,000 distinct CDR3 sequences, about 31% of which appear only once. Sequencing input: blood. The receptors were gathered from a woman aged 25 to 45 in good health.

J is TRBJ1-1 and V is TRBV20-1; D unresolved. V dropped 5 bases and J dropped 0 bases, with 19 bases sitting between them. The CDR3 length is 16 residues. The germline gives CDR1 DFQATT, CDR2 SNEGSKA (reference sequence). CDR3 DNA: TGCAGTGCTCTACCGGGGTCTGGGTGGATGAACACTGAAGCTTTCTTT. This encodes CSALPGSGWMNTEAFF.

This clonotype was detected only a few times. The chain couples TRBV15 to TRBJ2-7, with D possibly being TRBD1 (5 bases). The germline V gene has CDR1 LNHNV and CDR2 YYDKDF (reference sequence). V shed 0 bases and J shed 1 base, with 13 bases lying between them. The CDR3 is 16 amino acids. CDR3 sequence (DNA): TGTGCCACCAGCAGAGATCGACCAGGGCAGTCCTACGAGCAGTACTTC. It translates to CATSRDRPGQSYEQYF.

This clonotype was found a few times. One end of the junction does not line up with germline, which may come from a read error. The chain joins TRBV29-1 to TRBJ1-2, with unresolved D. CDR1 and CDR2 (germline): SQVTM, ANQGSEA. This CDR3 region has 13 residues. CDR3 in DNA: TGCAGCGTGGAAGGAAGGGCGAACTATGGCTACACCTTC. Translation: CSVEGRANYGYTF.

The chain joins TRBV5-5 to TRBJ2-2; 8 bases agree with TRBD1. The ends lost 3 bases at V and 8 bases at J; junction bases unmatched: 9. This CDR3 is built from 15 residues. The germline V gene has CDR1 SGHKS and CDR2 YYEKEE (reference sequence). The CDR3 DNA reads as TGTGCCAGCAGCTCCGACAGGGGATTAAGGGGGGAGCTGTTTTTT. Protein: CASSSDRGLRGELFF.

In its sample, this clonotype was seen many times. This chain uses TRBV29-1 with TRBJ2-1; 8 bases map to TRBD1. The CDR3 contains 14 residues. V was pared by 5 bases and J by 1 base, with 4 bases of the junction left unmatched. Germline V gives CDR1 SQVTM, CDR2 ANQGSEA. The CDR3 here is CSVQYRGSYNEQFF. CDR3 in DNA: TGCAGCGTTCAGTACAGGGGGTCCTACAATGAGCAGTTCTTC.

This clonotype showed up just a few times. The chain links TRBV28 to TRBJ2-4; TRBD1 agrees at 11 bases. Germline CDR1 reads MDHEN; CDR2 reads SYDVKM. Trimming at V came to 5 bases and at J to 7 bases, leaving 4 bases not matched to a gene. This CDR3 is built from 14 residues. Here the CDR3 reads CASSPWTGGNIQYF. Here the CDR3 DNA reads TGTGCCAGCAGTCCGTGGACAGGGGGCAACATTCAGTACTTC.

This chain uses TRBV30 with TRBJ1-1, with D tentatively TRBD1 (5 bases). CDR1 and CDR2 (germline): GTSNPN, SVGIG (reference sequence). V lost 4 bases to trimming and J lost 0 bases, with 18 bases between them. The CDR3 sequence is 16 residues long. CDR3 sequence: CAWMRDGRNMNTEAFF. Here the CDR3 DNA reads TGTGCCTGGATGAGGGACGGACGTAACATGAACACTGAAGCTTTCTTT.

The J gene is TRBJ2-1, the V gene TRBV15; 12 nucleotides line up with TRBD1. Germline trimming cut 1 base from V and 7 bases from J; bases unmatched to any gene: 2. The CDR3 is 15 amino acids. Germline CDR1 and CDR2: LNHNV and YYDKDF (reference sequence). The CDR3 nucleotides are TGTGCCACCAGCAGAGCGGGACAGGGGGCGAATGAGCAGTTCTTC. It codes for CATSRAGQGANEQFF.

V gene TRBV3-1 combines with J gene TRBJ1-2; 7 bases map to TRBD1. In germline, CDR1 is LGHDT, CDR2 YNNKEL (reference sequence). This CDR3 has 16 residues. V trimming: 2 bases; J trimming: 4 bases; junction bases outside the gene matches: 10. The chain's CDR3 is CASSQRGQPSGYGYTF. CDR3 DNA sequence: TGTGCCAGCAGCCAAAGGGGACAGCCCTCGGGCTATGGCTACACCTTC.

The rearrangement links TRBV5-6 to TRBJ1-4; perhaps TRBD1 as D (6 bases). Germline-derived CDR1 and CDR2 are SGHDT and YYEEEE. The V end lost 2 bases, the J end lost 7 bases, and 15 bases lay between the germline ends. There are 15 residues in the CDR3. The CDR3 is CASSFFGGKSEKLFF. The CDR3 nucleotides are TGTGCCAGCAGCTTCTTCGGGGGCAAGAGTGAAAAACTGTTTTTT.